The next 12 T cell receptor beta chains were all read from a single sample in a study. TCRdb fed the RT-PCR reads into MiXCR, producing one record per CDR3 protein. The sample lists fewer than 800,000 distinct CDR3 sequences, about 14% occurring once. Source material: memory CD4+ T cells from blood. The receptor set was obtained from a female donor in good health, serving as a healthy control.

V is TRBV10-3 and J is TRBJ2-3, with 9 bases lining up with TRBD1. V shed 0 bases and J 3 bases; nucleotides not matched to a gene: 4. Germline loops: CDR1 ENHRY, CDR2 SYGVKD. This CDR3 has 16 amino acids. The CDR3: CAISESRGQGTDTQYF. CDR3 bases: TGTGCCATCAGTGAGTCTCGCGGACAGGGGACAGATACGCAGTATTTT.

In its sample, this clonotype was seen a few times. This chain connects TRBV25-1 to TRBJ2-4; tentatively, D is TRBD1 or TRBD2 (6 bases each). The CDR3 extends over 14 amino acids. Trimming removed 3 bases from V and 6 bases from J, with 12 bases in between. The germline V gene has CDR1 MGHDK and CDR2 SYGVNS. CDR3 DNA sequence: TGTGCCAGCAGTGACCGGGGGCTAAGAAACATTCAGTACTTC. Its translation is CASSDRGLRNIQYF. Based on the CDR3 plus reference TRBV25-1 and TRBJ2-4, the full variable domain is EADIYQTPRYLVIGTGKKITLECSQTMGHDKMYWYQQDPGMELHLIHYSYGVNSTEKGDLSSESTVSRIRTEHFPLTLESARPSHTSQYLCASSDRGLRNIQYFGAGTRLSVL.

This clonotype was recorded at least ten times. The V call is TRBV6-6, the J call TRBJ1-2; D remains unclear. CDR3 length: 15 residues. Germline loops: CDR1 MNHNY, CDR2 SVGAGI (reference sequence). The germline V and J ends were trimmed by 2 bases and 0 bases, with 10 bases remaining between them. CDR3 sequence (DNA): TGTGCCAGCAGTTACCGAACAGAAGCTAACTATGGCTACACCTTC. Translation: CASSYRTEANYGYTF.

In this sample, this clonotype turned up many times. This rearrangement joins TRBV13 to TRBJ1-2; D is possibly TRBD1 (5 bases). Germline CDR1 PRHDT, CDR2 FYEKMQ (reference sequence). The CDR3 has 13 amino acids. Trimming pared 5 bases from V and 8 bases from J, leaving 15 bases between. Written as DNA, the CDR3 is TGTGCCAGCAGCCCTAGGGCGGGACGGGGCTACACCTTC. Its translation: CASSPRAGRGYTF.

The V gene is TRBV27, the J gene TRBJ2-7; D may be TRBD1 or TRBD2 (6 bases each). Germline V CDR1 and CDR2: MNHEY, SMNVEV (reference sequence). This CDR3 contains 14 residues. Trimming left V 7 bases short and J 0 bases short, with 13 bases between. This chain's CDR3 is CASNIGGSSYEQYF. The CDR3 DNA follows: TGTGCCAGCAATATCGGGGGCAGCTCCTACGAGCAGTACTTC.

The chain uses TRBV20-1 and TRBJ2-3; 13 bases are shared with TRBD2. Trimming at V came to 1 base and at J to 0 bases, leaving 10 bases not matched to a gene. Looked up from germline, CDR1 is DFQATT and CDR2 is SNEGSKA (reference sequence). The CDR3 spans 19 residues. CDR3 bases: TGCAGTGCTAGAGGGCATTCAGGGACTAGCGGGGTGAGCACAGATACGCAGTATTTT. It codes for CSARGHSGTSGVSTDTQYF.

This clonotype was counted between two and nine times. The rearrangement uses TRBV20-1 and TRBJ2-7; 7 bases fit TRBD1. CDR1 and CDR2 from the germline V gene are DFQATT and SNEGSKA (reference sequence). There are 11 residues in the CDR3. After removal of 6 bases from V and 9 bases from J, the junction contained 8 bases not matched to a gene. The chain's CDR3 is CSADRMAAQYF. In DNA form, the CDR3 reads TGCAGTGCGGACAGGATGGCTGCGCAGTACTTC.

The V gene is TRBV20-1, the J gene TRBJ2-1, with D possibly being TRBD1 or TRBD2 (6 bases each). This CDR3 has 13 residues. The germline V and J ends were trimmed by 7 bases and 2 bases, with 12 bases remaining between them. Germline-derived CDR1 and CDR2 are DFQATT and SNEGSKA (reference sequence). The CDR3 here is CSGRRGAYNEQFF. The CDR3 nucleotides read TGCAGTGGAAGGAGGGGGGCCTACAATGAGCAGTTCTTC.

This clonotype appeared a few times. One base away lies a much larger clone, so this may be a sequencing read error. The chain couples TRBV6-6 to TRBJ2-1; no clear D. The germline V gene has CDR1 MNHNY and CDR2 SVGAGI (reference sequence). The V end was cut by 4 bases, the J end by 6 bases, with 4 bases between. The CDR3 consists of 11 residues. This chain's CDR3 is CASSSLNEQFF. In DNA, the CDR3 is TGTGCCAGCAGTTCCCTCAATGAGCAGTTCTTC.

The rearrangement joins TRBV7-6 to TRBJ1-4; D is ambiguous. V lost 2 bases and J 4 bases, leaving 11 bases between the germline ends. In germline, CDR1 is SGHVS, CDR2 FNYEAQ. This CDR3 contains 15 residues. CDR3 sequence reads: CASSLFTADNEKLFF. The CDR3 coding sequence is TGTGCCAGCAGCTTATTCACGGCGGATAATGAAAAACTGTTTTTT. Full variable domain (rest looked up from reference TRBV7-6 and TRBJ1-4): GAGVSQSPRYKVTKRGQDVALRCDPISGHVSLYWYRQALGQGPEFLTYFNYEAQQDKSGLPNDRFSAERPEGSISTLTIQRTEQRDSAMYRCASSLFTADNEKLFFGSGTQLSVL.

The chain links TRBV6-6 to TRBJ1-1, with TRBD1 as a possible D gene (6 bases). The V and J ends lost 4 bases and 1 base respectively, with 13 bases between them. This CDR3 is 15 amino acids long. The V gene's germline CDR1 is MNHNY and CDR2 SVGAGI (reference sequence). CDR3 nucleotide sequence: TGTGCCAGCAGTTCCCGGACAGTCACGAACACTGAAGCTTTCTTT. As protein: CASSSRTVTNTEAFF.

The chain is built from TRBV6-5 and TRBJ2-7; 12 bases agree with TRBD2. There are 19 residues in the CDR3. Per germline, CDR1 MNHEY and CDR2 SVGAGI. Losses at the gene ends were 8 bases for V and 0 bases for J; bases not matched to a gene: 17. The DNA of the CDR3 is TGTGCCAGCCCCTCCCCCGGGACTAGCGGGTCCTGGTTCTCCTACGAGCAGTACTTC. Amino acid sequence: CASPSPGTSGSWFSYEQYF.